These 18 T cell receptor beta chains came from one sample sequenced in a study of blood T cell repertoires in COVID-19 (dated by TCRdb to about 2020). Receptor amplification or capture employed the immunoSEQ multiplex PCR assay. TCRdb stores this immuneACCESS table with in-frame sequences only. Part of the clones is absent; in the studies checked, under half of the shortfall reflects unresolved V genes, and no reason is known for the rest. This sample gives about 300,000 clones in total; 70% to 90% of them show up just once. About 8.6% of the sample goes to the ten largest clones. The specimen was peripheral blood. These receptors originate from a man between 18 and 29 years old with active or convalescent COVID-19.

This chain connects TRBV9 to TRBJ2-7; D possibly corresponds to TRBD2 (5 bases). Germline loops: CDR1 SGDLS, CDR2 YYNGEE. The CDR3 contains 15 residues. V lost 0 bases and J lost 2, with 12 bases in between. CDR3 DNA: TGTGCCAGCAGCGTAGGAGCGGAAAATACCTACGAGCAGTACTTC. It translates to CASSVGAENTYEQYF.

The CDR3: CASSERGGTYEQYF. The CDR3 bases are TGTGCCAGCAGTGAAAGGGGCGGAACCTACGAGCAGTACTTC. V and J are TRBV6-1 and TRBJ2-7; perhaps TRBD1 as D (5 bases). Trimming took 2 bases from V and 2 from J, leaving 10 bases between them. The CDR3 extends over 14 amino acids. Germline V CDR1 and CDR2: MNHNS, SASEGT.

This rearrangement joins TRBV20-1 to TRBJ2-7; D is undetermined. The V gene's germline CDR1 is DFQATT and CDR2 SNEGSKA (reference sequence). Between the trimmed V and J ends, which lost 5 bases and 4 bases, there was a span of 9 bases. The length of the CDR3 is 11 residues. The CDR3 loop is CSAPSPYEQYF. CDR3 bases: TGCAGTGCTCCCTCCCCTTACGAGCAGTACTTC.

The rearrangement links TRBV4-1 to TRBJ1-5, with TRBD1 as a possible D gene (6 bases). The CDR3 extends over 14 amino acids. Germline-derived CDR1 and CDR2 are MGHRA and YSYEKL. Trimming left V 0 bases short and J 8 bases short, with 11 bases between. The CDR3, as DNA: TGCGCCAGCAGCCAAGATGGGGGCCAAGAGCCCCAGCATTTT. Residues: CASSQDGGQEPQHF.

The chain links TRBV6-6 to TRBJ1-2, with TRBD1 matching 8 bases. The germline V gene has CDR1 MNHNY and CDR2 SVGAGI (reference sequence). The trim removed 6 bases at V and 7 bases at J, leaving 13 bases unmatched. This CDR3 has 15 residues. The CDR3 DNA follows: TGTGCCAGCAGATCGACAGGGGCGGTAGGTTCTGGCTACACCTTC. Its translation is CASRSTGAVGSGYTF.

V and J are TRBV6-5 and TRBJ1-2; D is uncertain. This CDR3 region has 13 residues. Germline values: CDR1 MNHEY, CDR2 SVGAGI. V was clipped by 6 bases and J by 8 bases, with 16 bases between them. The CDR3 nucleotides are TGTGCCAGCAGGTTAATCGGGGTTGAGGGCTACACCTTC. It specifies CASRLIGVEGYTF.

This chain joins TRBV7-8 and TRBJ2-7, with D possibly being TRBD2 (6 bases). Germline V gene sequence: CDR1 SGHVS, CDR2 FQNEAQ. V gave up 3 bases and J gave up 5 bases, with 14 bases separating them. The CDR3 is 14 amino acids. The CDR3 nucleotides read TGTGCCAGCAGCTTGGAGGGGATCCCCCACGAGCAGTACTTC. Its protein product is CASSLEGIPHEQYF. Full variable domain (rest looked up from reference TRBV7-8 and TRBJ2-7): GAGVSQSPRYKVAKRGQDVALRCDPISGHVSLFWYQQALGQGPEFLTYFQNEAQLDKSGLPSDRFFAERPEGSVSTLKIQRTQQEDSAVYLCASSLEGIPHEQYFGPGTRLTVT.

The chain is built from TRBV21-1 and TRBJ1-5. TRBV21-1 has pseudogene status. There are 16 residues in the CDR3. In DNA, the CDR3 is TGTGCCAGCAGCAAAGCGGAGAGAAGGGAGAGTCAGCCCCAGCATTTT. Protein product: CASSKAERRESQPQHF.

The chain joins TRBV7-9 to TRBJ2-7, with D perhaps matching TRBD2 (6 bases). The CDR3 is 12 amino acids. The germline V gene encodes CDR1 SEHNR and CDR2 FQNEAQ (reference sequence). V shed 4 bases and J shed 3 bases, with 7 bases lying between them. The CDR3 nucleotides read TGTGCCAGCAGCTCGCGGGGCTACGAGCAGTACTTC. Protein product: CASSSRGYEQYF.

The V gene is TRBV4-3, the J gene TRBJ2-6, with D possibly TRBD2 on 6 matching bases. Germline V CDR1 and CDR2: LGHNA, YSLEER. Trimming shortened V by 3 bases and J by 0 bases, and 6 bases separated the two germline ends. This CDR3 has 15 amino acids. CDR3 protein: CASSHGSSGANVLTF. The CDR3 DNA reads as TGCGCCAGCAGCCACGGGAGCTCTGGGGCCAACGTCCTGACTTTC.

The chain employs TRBV3-1 (or the pseudogene TRBV3-2) and TRBJ2-1; TRBD1 is a possible D gene (6 bases). This CDR3 spans 14 amino acids. The V end lost 1 base, the J end lost 7 bases, and 11 bases lay between the germline ends. The germline V gene encodes CDR1 LGHDT and CDR2 YNNKEL (reference sequence). The CDR3: CASSQVGALNEQFF. The CDR3, as DNA: TGTGCCAGCAGCCAAGTGGGGGCGCTTAATGAGCAGTTCTTC.

The chain links TRBV18 to TRBJ1-1, with 7 nucleotides matching TRBD1. Germline CDR1 and CDR2: KGHSH and LQKENI. With 6 bases clipped from V and 2 bases from J, the junction kept 6 bases outside the gene matches. This CDR3 region has 14 residues. CDR3 sequence: CASSPSGGNTEAFF. The DNA of the CDR3 is TGTGCCAGCTCCCCCTCAGGGGGTAACACTGAAGCTTTCTTT.

V gene TRBV13 combines with J gene TRBJ2-3; D may be TRBD1 (8 bases). V was cut by 0 bases and J by 0 bases, with 13 bases left in between. The CDR3 consists of 17 residues. Germline V gene data show CDR1 as PRHDT and CDR2 as FYEKMQ (reference sequence). The chain's CDR3 is CASSLGGRTGSTDTQYF. Here the CDR3 DNA reads TGTGCCAGCAGCTTAGGCGGGAGGACAGGGAGCACAGATACGCAGTATTTT.

This chain uses TRBV6-5 with TRBJ2-7; D perhaps matches TRBD1 (5 bases). Trimming took 4 bases from V and 2 from J, leaving 9 bases between them. The CDR3 length is 13 residues. Germline loops: CDR1 MNHEY, CDR2 SVGAGI. CDR3 protein: CASSLQETYEQYF. CDR3 nucleotide sequence: TGTGCCAGCAGTTTACAGGAAACCTACGAGCAGTACTTC.

The chain is built from TRBV6-1 and TRBJ2-5, with D possibly being TRBD1 (8 bases). The CDR3 contains 14 residues. V was clipped by 6 bases and J by 0 bases, with 11 bases between them. Per the germline V gene, CDR1 is MNHNS and CDR2 is SASEGT. This CDR3 reads CASRQGGYQETQYF. The CDR3 region has the DNA TGTGCCAGCAGACAGGGGGGGTACCAAGAGACCCAGTACTTC.

The CDR3 sequence is CASSYNRGREKLFF. CDR3 DNA: TGTGCCAGCAGTTACAACAGGGGGCGGGAAAAACTGTTTTTT. This chain connects TRBV6-6 to TRBJ1-4, with 9 bases identical to TRBD1. Trimming removed 2 bases from V and 8 bases from J; junction bases left unmatched: 3. Germline CDR1 is MNHNY and CDR2 is SVGAGI (reference sequence). CDR3 length: 14 amino acids.

The chain uses TRBV27 and TRBJ2-1, with a weak D call TRBD2 (6 bases). The CDR3 runs to 16 residues. Trimming left V 5 bases short and J 0 bases short, with 14 bases between. Germline CDR1 MNHEY, CDR2 SMNVEV (reference sequence). The CDR3 region has the DNA TGTGCCAGCAGTGCCTATGGGGGGACCTCCTACAATGAGCAGTTCTTC. Its protein is CASSAYGGTSYNEQFF.

The J gene is TRBJ1-1, the V gene TRBV19; D gene ambiguous. The V end was cut by 5 bases, the J end by 1 base, with 14 bases between. The CDR3 is 15 residues long. Per the germline V gene, CDR1 is LNHDA and CDR2 is SQIVND (reference sequence). The DNA for the CDR3 is TGTGCCAGTAGTTTAAACTCGAGGGAGAACACTGAAGCTTTCTTT. This gives the protein CASSLNSRENTEAFF.